Below are 18 T cell receptor beta chains sequenced from a single sample in a study of T cells in localized non-small cell lung cancer. Here immunoSEQ multiplex PCR was the method, and the copy in TCRdb shows in-frame clones only, minus some. The table records tens of thousands of clones, 88% of them present only once. Here the sequenced sample was peripheral blood, taken before any cancer treatment. The receptors shown here come from a woman aged 40-69 years with stage I squamous cell lung carcinoma.

CDR3 bases: TGCGCCAGCAGCTTGGGACAGACGAACACTGAAGCTTTCTTT. This translates into CASSLGQTNTEAFF. V gene TRBV5-1 combines with J gene TRBJ1-1, with D possibly being TRBD1 (5 bases). The germline V and J ends were trimmed by 0 bases and 1 base, with 7 bases remaining between them. There are 14 residues in the CDR3. Germline CDR1 SGHRS, CDR2 YFSETQ.

The rearrangement joins TRBV6-1 to TRBJ2-5; D is unclear. V gave up 1 base and J gave up 4 bases, with 10 bases separating them. Germline loops: CDR1 MNHNS, CDR2 SASEGT. The CDR3 totals 14 residues. In DNA, the CDR3 is TGTGCCAGCAGTGAAGATCCCTGGGGAGAGACCCAGTACTTC. Protein: CASSEDPWGETQYF.

This clone turned up a few times. CDR3 residues: CASSQGLAGGPSSYNEQFF. DNA of the CDR3: TGTGCCAGCAGCCAGGGACTAGCGGGGGGGCCTAGCTCCTACAATGAGCAGTTCTTC. The V gene is TRBV28, the J gene TRBJ2-1, with TRBD2 matching 16 bases. The CDR3 length is 19 residues. V lost 6 bases and J lost 0; bases outside the gene matches: 8. The germline V gene has CDR1 MDHEN and CDR2 SYDVKM.

V and J are TRBV7-9 and TRBJ2-1; unclear D gene. V was pared by 5 bases and J by 6 bases, with 26 bases between. Germline V CDR1 and CDR2: SEHNR, FQNEAQ (reference sequence). The length of the CDR3 is 18 residues. The CDR3 sequence: CASSPVVFLAGRTNEQFF. CDR3 coding DNA: TGTGCCAGCAGCCCAGTAGTTTTTTTGGCAGGTAGGACCAATGAGCAGTTCTTC.

V and J are TRBV6-5 and TRBJ1-1, with D unresolved. Germline V gives CDR1 MNHEY, CDR2 SVGAGI. V was shortened by 3 bases and J by 5 bases, with 7 bases between the two germline ends. This CDR3 comprises 12 residues. This CDR3 reads CASSYSKTEAFF. CDR3 nucleotide sequence: TGTGCCAGCAGTTATAGTAAGACTGAAGCTTTCTTT.

The genes are TRBV7-6 and TRBJ2-4; D is uncertain. The CDR3 length is 14 residues. Germline values: CDR1 SGHVS, CDR2 FNYEAQ. Trimming stripped 6 bases from V and 8 bases from J, with 17 bases between. The CDR3 protein is CASSRGGSLDIQYF. The CDR3 DNA reads TGTGCCAGCAGTCGCGGCGGTTCCCTTGACATTCAGTACTTC.

This clone was found once. This chain links TRBV7-3 with TRBJ1-2, with 7 bases lining up with TRBD1. Germline assignment: CDR1 SGHTA and CDR2 FQGTGA. The CDR3 consists of 15 residues. The ends lost 5 bases at V and 5 bases at J; junction bases unmatched: 11. Here the CDR3 DNA reads TGTGCCAGCAGCCGTTCTGGAGGGGGCAGTTATGGCTACACCTTC. This translates into CASSRSGGGSYGYTF. The full variable domain, its missing parts supplied by reference TRBV7-3 and TRBJ1-2, is GAGVSQTPSNKVTEKGKYVELRCDPISGHTALYWYRQSLGQGPEFLIYFQGTGAADDSGLPNDRFFAVRPEGSVSTLKIQRTERGDSAVYLCASSRSGGGSYGYTFGSGTRLTVV.

The rearrangement links TRBV18 to TRBJ1-2; D not resolved. Germline values: CDR1 KGHSH, CDR2 LQKENI. The CDR3 contains 14 residues. V was pared by 3 bases and J by 2 bases, with 10 bases between. The CDR3 DNA follows: TGTGCCAGCTCACCTCAGGACGGCAACTATGGCTACACCTTC. This sequence encodes CASSPQDGNYGYTF.

The V call is TRBV2, the J call TRBJ2-5; D perhaps matches TRBD1 (6 bases). The CDR3 contains 13 residues. Germline V gene data show CDR1 as SNHLY and CDR2 as FYNNEI. Trimming pared 6 bases from V and 2 bases from J, leaving 10 bases between. The DNA for the CDR3 is TGTGCCAGCAGCGGCGGACAGCAAGAGACCCAGTACTTC. Its protein is CASSGGQQETQYF. The full variable domain, in which reference TRBV2 and TRBJ2-5 provide the parts outside the CDR3, is EPEVTQTPSHQVTQMGQEVILRCVPISNHLYFYWYRQILGQKVEFLVSFYNNEISEKSEIFDDQFSVERPDGSNFTLKIRSTKLEDSAMYFCASSGGQQETQYFGPGTRLLVL.

The sample holds one count of this clone. The genes are TRBV9 and TRBJ1-2; TRBD1 aligns across 7 bases. The CDR3 runs to 15 residues. Germline CDR1 and CDR2: SGDLS and YYNGEE. J lost 5 bases, V lost 0 bases, and 7 bases had no gene match. The CDR3 DNA is TGTGCCAGCAGCGTAGGTGGGACAGCTATGTATGGCTACACCTTC. The encoded protein is CASSVGGTAMYGYTF.

The J gene is TRBJ2-3, the V gene TRBV27, with TRBD2 identical over 9 bases. Trimming removed 2 bases from V and 0 bases from J; junction bases left unmatched: 3. The CDR3 runs to 16 residues. Germline assignment: CDR1 MNHEY and CDR2 SMNVEV (reference sequence). In DNA, the CDR3 is TGTGCCAGCAGTTTAGGTCTAGCGGGGAGCACAGATACGCAGTATTTT. It is translated as CASSLGLAGSTDTQYF.

The chain links TRBV11-2 to TRBJ2-1; TRBD2 matches at 7 bases. Germline CDR1 and CDR2: SGHAT and FQNNGV. J was trimmed by 9 bases and V by 6 bases; bases with no gene match: 17. The CDR3 runs 16 residues. CDR3 nucleotide sequence: TGTGCCAGCAGGCCCACCGGGACTTTAATAGCGGGTGAGCAGTTCTTC. Encoded protein: CASRPTGTLIAGEQFF.

Concerning this clone: The identical CDR3 is also encoded by other nucleotide sequences in the sample. The chain combines TRBV7-8 with TRBJ1-1; the D is unclear. The CDR3 totals 13 residues. The germline CDR1 and CDR2 sequences are SGHVS and FQNEAQ. V shed 3 bases and J shed 1 base, with 6 bases lying between them. The CDR3 DNA is TGTGCCAGCAGCTTGACACCGAACACTGAAGCTTTCTTT. Encoded protein: CASSLTPNTEAFF.

This clone was detected a few times. The chain links TRBV4-1 to TRBJ1-1; 7 bases agree with TRBD1. CDR3 length: 14 residues. Trimming cost V 3 bases and J 4 bases; bases outside gene matches: 5. The V gene's germline CDR1 is MGHRA and CDR2 YSYEKL. The CDR3 loop reads CASSHDPGGTEAFF. CDR3 in DNA: TGCGCCAGCAGCCATGACCCAGGGGGCACTGAAGCTTTCTTT.

The chain combines TRBV5-6 with TRBJ2-1, with 10 bases identical to TRBD2. The CDR3 is 17 amino acids. CDR1 and CDR2 (germline): SGHDT, YYEEEE. V gave up 2 bases and J gave up 0 bases; unmatched junction bases: 5. The CDR3, as DNA: TGTGCCAGCAGCTTCACTAGCGGGGTCAGCTCCTACAATGAGCAGTTCTTC. Translated, it gives CASSFTSGVSSYNEQFF.

The chain employs TRBV4-2 and TRBJ2-7, with a tentative D call TRBD2 (6 bases). The CDR3 length is 13 residues. Trimming removed 4 bases from V and 1 base from J, with 8 bases in between. CDR1 is LGHNA and CDR2 is YNFKEQ in the germline V gene. The CDR3 sequence is CASSRDSSYEQYF. DNA of the CDR3: TGTGCCAGCAGCCGGGACTCTTCCTACGAGCAGTACTTC.

The chain has TRBV10-1 and TRBJ1-1, with D hard to call. This CDR3 comprises 14 residues. The V gene lost 3 bases and the J gene lost 0 bases, with 8 bases spanning the gap. Germline loops: CDR1 WNHNN, CDR2 SYGVQD (reference sequence). DNA of the CDR3: TGCGCCAGCAGTGAAGAGGCTATGAACACTGAAGCTTTCTTT. Amino acids: CASSEEAMNTEAFF.

This chain uses TRBV12-5 with TRBJ1-2; D is undetermined. Trimming removed 7 bases at V and 1 base at J, with 37 bases between. This CDR3 comprises 22 residues. Germline loops: CDR1 LGHNT, CDR2 FRNRAP. The CDR3: CASAPTRGSLTPQVLGNYGYTF. The CDR3 bases are TGTGCTAGTGCCCCAACACGAGGCTCCCTTACCCCTCAAGTATTAGGTAACTATGGCTACACCTTC.